The 15 T cell receptor beta chains listed next were all sequenced from one sample in a study of patients and donors after allogeneic stem cell transplantation (dated by TCRdb to 2018 to 2020). Receptor libraries were prepared by RT-PCR. The sequencer was a NextSeq 550. The public reads were run again by TCRdb, first through fastp at Q25 and then through MiXCR, and only productive beta chains were kept. When rows share a CDR3 protein, they turn into one entry using the most common DNA and genes. The table for this sample lists 920,000 or so distinct CDR3 sequences; over 15% of them were counted only once. The ten largest clones take up roughly 6.4% of the sample. The sequenced sample was blood, either unsorted or a sorted T cell fraction (not recorded which). These receptors all stem from a human donor who was either an allogeneic HSCT recipient or a stem cell or donor lymphocyte infusion donor (not recorded which). It is not recorded whose cells these are; they may come from a transplant donor.

The chain has TRBV3-1 and TRBJ1-3; no firm D call. The V gene's germline CDR1 is LGHDT and CDR2 YNNKEL (reference sequence). V was shortened by 9 bases and J by 3 bases, with 12 bases between the two germline ends. The CDR3 extends over 13 amino acids. This chain's CDR3 is CASNTPGGNTIYF. The CDR3 region has the DNA TGTGCCAGTAATACCCCAGGTGGAAACACCATATATTTT. The full variable domain, completed using reference TRBV3-1 and TRBJ1-3, is DTAVSQTPKYLVTQMGNDKSIKCEQNLGHDTMYWYKQDSKKFLKIMFSYNNKELIINETVPNRFSPKSPDKAHLNLHINSLELGDSAVYFCASNTPGGNTIYFGEGSWLTVV.

J is TRBJ2-1 and V is TRBV7-3; 8 bases agree with TRBD2. The CDR3 runs 15 residues. J was trimmed by 4 bases and V by 1 base; bases with no gene match: 3. Germline values: CDR1 SGHTA, CDR2 FQGTGA. CDR3 nucleotides: TGTGCCAGCAGCTTAAACGGGGGGGAATACAATGAGCAGTTCTTC. Its translation is CASSLNGGEYNEQFF.

J is TRBJ1-5 and V is TRBV4-2; weak D call: TRBD1 (5 bases). Trimming pared 0 bases from V and 4 bases from J, leaving 13 bases between. The germline V gene encodes CDR1 LGHNA and CDR2 YNFKEQ. The CDR3 length is 16 residues. CDR3 sequence: CASSQDQGNLNQPQHF. CDR3 DNA sequence: TGTGCCAGCAGCCAAGATCAGGGCAACCTAAATCAGCCCCAGCATTTT.

This clonotype was seen a handful of times. This chain uses TRBV10-3 with TRBJ1-4; D not certain. The V end was cut by 11 bases, the J end by 0 bases, with 10 bases between. This CDR3 spans 13 amino acids. CDR1 and CDR2 from the germline V gene are ENHRY and SYGVKD. In nucleotides, the CDR3 is TGTGCCTCTACCCGAGCAACTAATGAAAAACTGTTTTTT. Its protein is CASTRATNEKLFF.

This clonotype was counted a few times. The V call is TRBV4-2, the J call TRBJ1-6, with D uncertain. Trimming stripped 0 bases from V and 8 bases from J, with 17 bases between. CDR1 LGHNA and CDR2 YNFKEQ come from the germline V gene. This CDR3 has 17 amino acids. The CDR3 loop is CASSQDGRPDIDSPLHF. In nucleotides, the CDR3 is TGTGCCAGCAGCCAAGATGGCAGGCCGGATATAGATTCACCCCTCCACTTT.

In its sample, this clonotype was seen many times. The chain is built from TRBV5-1 and TRBJ2-7; D is uncertain. The CDR3 consists of 13 residues. Per the germline V gene, CDR1 is SGHRS and CDR2 is YFSETQ. Trimming pared 3 bases from V and 2 bases from J, leaving 9 bases between. The CDR3 is CASSYLRTYEQYF. The CDR3 coding sequence is TGCGCCAGCAGCTACCTTCGGACCTACGAGCAGTACTTC.

This clonotype was seen only a few times. The rearrangement joins TRBV9 to TRBJ2-2; 8 nucleotides match TRBD2. The CDR3 spans 17 residues. V lost 4 bases, J lost 8 bases, and 16 bases stayed unmatched. Germline CDR1 SGDLS, CDR2 YYNGEE. CDR3: CASSPRGGGDTSGELFF. CDR3 DNA: TGTGCCAGCAGCCCCCGGGGGGGTGGGGACACTTCGGGGGAGCTGTTTTTT.

This clonotype came up many times. V usage is TRBV5-1 and J usage is TRBJ2-3; TRBD2 aligns across 8 bases. The V and J ends lost 0 bases and 2 bases, in that order; junction bases with no gene match: 8. The CDR3 runs 17 residues. Looked up from germline, CDR1 is SGHRS and CDR2 is YFSETQ. Here the CDR3 DNA reads TGCGCCAGCAGCTTGGCTATACAGCGGGGGTTCACAGATACGCAGTATTTT. It encodes CASSLAIQRGFTDTQYF. Drawing the rest from reference TRBV5-1 and TRBJ2-3, the complete variable domain is KAGVTQTPRYLIKTRGQQVTLSCSPISGHRSVSWYQQTPGQGLQFLFEYFSETQRNKGNFPGRFSGRQFSNSRSEMNVSTLELGDSALYLCASSLAIQRGFTDTQYFGPGTRLTVL.

A single count supports this clonotype. The rearrangement uses TRBV9 and TRBJ1-2, with unresolved D. The ends were cut back, 3 bases at V and 12 bases at J, with 18 bases in the middle. CDR1 is SGDLS, CDR2 YYNGEE, per germline. The CDR3 consists of 13 residues. The CDR3 is CASSGLKSNSHTF. In DNA form, the CDR3 reads TGTGCCAGCAGCGGCCTTAAGTCCAACTCACACACCTTC.

The chain employs TRBV2 and TRBJ2-7; D call uncertain. V lost 7 bases and J lost 0, with 10 bases in between. The CDR3 loop spans 13 amino acids. In germline, CDR1 is SNHLY, CDR2 FYNNEI. CDR3 DNA: TGTGCCAGCAACGGCGGAGTCTCCTACGAGCAGTACTTC. It encodes CASNGGVSYEQYF.

A few counts support this clonotype. One junction end does not reproduce the germline sequence, and a read error may be involved. The rearrangement uses TRBV10-3 and TRBJ2-3, with D perhaps TRBD1 or TRBD2 (5 bases each). CDR1 is ENHRY and CDR2 is SYGVKD in the germline V gene. This CDR3 spans 15 amino acids. CDR3 DNA: TGTGCCATCAATGAGGGACGGACTAGCACAGATACGCAGTATTTT. This translates into CAINEGRTSTDTQYF.

This chain uses TRBV7-9 with TRBJ1-2; D gene uncertain. CDR1 is SEHNR and CDR2 is FQNEAQ in the germline V gene (reference sequence). There are 12 residues in the CDR3. V was shortened by 4 bases and J by 7 bases, with 10 bases between the two germline ends. The CDR3 DNA reads as TGTGCCAGCAGCTCCAAGAGTCTTGGCTACACCTTC. Translating gives CASSSKSLGYTF.

This clonotype was detected a few times. The chain joins TRBV6-5 to TRBJ1-1; D is undetermined. Germline CDR1 MNHEY, CDR2 SVGAGI. Deletions cut 2 bases from V and 4 bases from J, with 11 bases between. The length of the CDR3 is 14 residues. In DNA, the CDR3 is TGTGCCAGCAGTTACGTAGCTGTAAGCACTGAAGCTTTCTTT. Its protein is CASSYVAVSTEAFF.

This clonotype was detected many times. The chain combines TRBV28 with TRBJ2-1, with a tentative D call TRBD1 (7 bases). V was clipped by 5 bases and J by 3 bases, with 14 bases between them. Germline V gene lookup returns CDR1 MDHEN and CDR2 SYDVKM. This CDR3 spans 15 amino acids. The CDR3 here is CASSPAGQFYNEQFF. The CDR3 DNA is TGTGCCAGCAGTCCCGCGGGACAGTTCTACAATGAGCAGTTCTTC.

There are a few counts of this clonotype. The chain employs TRBV3-1 and TRBJ1-1, with TRBD1 identical over 7 bases. V lost 2 bases and J lost 3; bases outside the gene matches: 6. The CDR3 runs to 15 residues. The germline CDR1 and CDR2 sequences are LGHDT and YNNKEL (reference sequence). The CDR3 loop reads CASSQFPGGDTEAFF. The CDR3 region has the DNA TGTGCCAGCAGCCAATTTCCAGGGGGAGACACTGAAGCTTTCTTT.